This T cell receptor (beta chain) was captured in a study of metastatic and nonmetastatic thyroid tumors. Study in general: From malignant and benign thyroid patients, repertoires in blood and in tumor or nodule tissue were compared.

All patients were treatment-naive before thyroid surgery. As concerns this clone: The antigen is not known.

Study results and caveats: In blood and tumor, TCR beta diversity was reportedly significantly higher in malignant thyroid tumors than in benign nodules.

Authors' analysis steps: The study's classifier, a distant-metastasis tool for papillary thyroid cancer, was built using CDR3 differences across clinicopathological groups. TCRdb reanalyzed the PCR reads with MiXCR. The V and J calls and clone size come from TCRdb's table, not from the authors' own analysis. The sample contains 5,500 to 7,500 clones, 25% to 40% of which appear only once. CDR1 is KGHSY, CDR2 FQNENV, per germline. V shed 2 bases and J shed 5 bases, with 7 bases lying between them. The CDR3 consists of 13 residues. The rearrangement links TRBV16 to TRBJ1-5; D not certain. This receptor was obtained from a female donor with papillary thyroid cancer or a benign thyroid nodule (not recorded which). Some clones in this sample may be carry-over from other donors' samples. The sample comprised tumor tissue. CDR3: CASSQGNDQPQHF. In nucleotides, the CDR3 is TGTGCCAGCAGCCAAGGAAATGATCAGCCCCAGCATTTT.